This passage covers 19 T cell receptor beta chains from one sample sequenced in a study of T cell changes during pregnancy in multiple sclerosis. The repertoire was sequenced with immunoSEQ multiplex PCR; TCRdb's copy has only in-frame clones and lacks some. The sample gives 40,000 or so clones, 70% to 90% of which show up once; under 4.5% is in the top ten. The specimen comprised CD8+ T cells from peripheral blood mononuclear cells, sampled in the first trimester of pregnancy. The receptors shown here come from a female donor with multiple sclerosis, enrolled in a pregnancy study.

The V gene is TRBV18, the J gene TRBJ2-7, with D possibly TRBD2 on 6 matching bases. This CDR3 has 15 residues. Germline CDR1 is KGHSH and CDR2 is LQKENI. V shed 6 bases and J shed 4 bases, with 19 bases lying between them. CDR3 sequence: CASSLSREAGYEQYF. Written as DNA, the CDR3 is TGTGCCAGCTCTCTCTCCAGGGAGGCGGGTTACGAGCAGTACTTC.

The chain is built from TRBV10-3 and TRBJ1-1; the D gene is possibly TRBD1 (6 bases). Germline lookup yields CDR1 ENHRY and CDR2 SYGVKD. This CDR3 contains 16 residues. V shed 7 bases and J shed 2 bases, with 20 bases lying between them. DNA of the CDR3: TGTGCCATCACCCTGGACAGTCAAGGTTCAAACACTGAAGCTTTCTTT. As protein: CAITLDSQGSNTEAFF.

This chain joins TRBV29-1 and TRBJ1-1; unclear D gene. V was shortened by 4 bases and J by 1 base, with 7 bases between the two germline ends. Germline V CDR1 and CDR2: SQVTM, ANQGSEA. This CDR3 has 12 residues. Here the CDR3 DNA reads TGCAGCGTTGTTGGGAGGAACACTGAAGCTTTCTTT. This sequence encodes CSVVGRNTEAFF.

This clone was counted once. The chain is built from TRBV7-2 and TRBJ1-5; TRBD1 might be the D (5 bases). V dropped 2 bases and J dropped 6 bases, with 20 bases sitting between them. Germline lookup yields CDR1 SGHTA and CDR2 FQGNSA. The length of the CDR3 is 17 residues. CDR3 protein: CASSLKARGAGSQPQHF. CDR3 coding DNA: TGTGCCAGCAGCTTAAAAGCTCGTGGAGCAGGGTCTCAGCCCCAGCATTTT.

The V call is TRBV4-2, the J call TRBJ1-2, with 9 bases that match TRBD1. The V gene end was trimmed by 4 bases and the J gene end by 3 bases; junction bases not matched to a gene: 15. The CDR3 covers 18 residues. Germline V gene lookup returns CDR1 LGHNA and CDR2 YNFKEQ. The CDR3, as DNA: TGTGCCAGCAGCCCCTTAGGGACAGGGAGTAACGGGTACTATGGCTACACCTTC. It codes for CASSPLGTGSNGYYGYTF.

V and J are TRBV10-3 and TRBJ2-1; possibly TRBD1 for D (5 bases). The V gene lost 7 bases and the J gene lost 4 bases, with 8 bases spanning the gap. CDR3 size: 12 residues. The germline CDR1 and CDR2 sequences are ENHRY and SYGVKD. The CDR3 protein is CAITTAYNEQFF. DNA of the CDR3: TGTGCCATCACGACAGCTTACAATGAGCAGTTCTTC.

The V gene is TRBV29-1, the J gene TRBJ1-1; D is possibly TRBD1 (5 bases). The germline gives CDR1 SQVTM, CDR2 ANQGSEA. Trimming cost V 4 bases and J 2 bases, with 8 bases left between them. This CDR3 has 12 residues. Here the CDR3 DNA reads TGCAGCGTTGGATGGGGCAACACTGAAGCTTTCTTT. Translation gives CSVGWGNTEAFF.

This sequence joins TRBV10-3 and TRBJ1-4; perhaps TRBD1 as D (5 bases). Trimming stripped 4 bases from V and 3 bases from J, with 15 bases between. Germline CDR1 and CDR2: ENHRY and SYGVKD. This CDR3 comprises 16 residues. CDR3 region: CAISGSPGDANEKLFF. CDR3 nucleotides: TGTGCCATCAGTGGAAGCCCGGGGGATGCTAATGAAAAACTGTTTTTT.

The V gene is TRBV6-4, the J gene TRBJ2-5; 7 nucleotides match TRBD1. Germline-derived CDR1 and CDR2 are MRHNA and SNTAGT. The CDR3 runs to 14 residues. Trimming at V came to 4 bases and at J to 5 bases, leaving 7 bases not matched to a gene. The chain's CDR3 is CASSAPTGYETQYF. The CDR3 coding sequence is TGTGCCAGCAGTGCCCCGACAGGGTATGAGACCCAGTACTTC.

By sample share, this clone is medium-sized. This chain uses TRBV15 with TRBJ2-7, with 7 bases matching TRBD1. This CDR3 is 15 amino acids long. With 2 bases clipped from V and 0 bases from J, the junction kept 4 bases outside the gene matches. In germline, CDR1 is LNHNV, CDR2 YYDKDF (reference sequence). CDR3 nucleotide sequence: TGTGCCACCAGCAGACAACAGGGGTCCTCCTACGAGCAGTACTTC. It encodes CATSRQQGSSYEQYF.

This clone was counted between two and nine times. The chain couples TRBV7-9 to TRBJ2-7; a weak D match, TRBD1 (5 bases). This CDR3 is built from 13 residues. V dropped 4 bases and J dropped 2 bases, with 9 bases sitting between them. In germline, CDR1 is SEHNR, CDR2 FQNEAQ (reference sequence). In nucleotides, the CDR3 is TGTGCCAGCAGCTCTTTGACAGCCTACGAGCAGTACTTC. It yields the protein CASSSLTAYEQYF.

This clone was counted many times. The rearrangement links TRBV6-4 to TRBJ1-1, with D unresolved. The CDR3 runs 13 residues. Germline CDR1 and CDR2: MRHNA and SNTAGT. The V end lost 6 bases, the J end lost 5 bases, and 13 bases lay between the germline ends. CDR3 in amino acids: CASRDSGMTEAFF. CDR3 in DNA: TGTGCCAGCAGGGATAGCGGAATGACTGAAGCTTTCTTT.

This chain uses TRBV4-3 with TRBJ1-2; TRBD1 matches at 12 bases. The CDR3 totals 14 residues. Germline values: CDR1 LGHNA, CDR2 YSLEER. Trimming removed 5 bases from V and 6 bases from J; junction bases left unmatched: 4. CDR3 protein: CASSSGTGGDGYTF. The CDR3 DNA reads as TGCGCCAGCAGCTCCGGGACAGGGGGCGATGGCTACACCTTC.

CDR3: CASGGLPGLNMGVSSYNSPLHF. The CDR3 DNA sequence: TGTGCCAGTGGGGGATTGCCGGGACTAAACATGGGGGTGAGCTCCTATAATTCACCCCTCCACTTT. This sequence joins TRBV19 and TRBJ1-6; a possible D gene is TRBD1 (5 bases). The CDR3 contains 22 residues. Trimming removed 8 bases at V and 0 bases at J, with 32 bases between. CDR1 is LNHDA and CDR2 is SQIVND in the germline V gene (reference sequence).

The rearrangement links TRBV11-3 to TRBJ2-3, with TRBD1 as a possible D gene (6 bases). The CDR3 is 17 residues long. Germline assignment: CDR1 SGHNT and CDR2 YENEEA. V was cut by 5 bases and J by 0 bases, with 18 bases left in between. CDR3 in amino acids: CASSRRPQGTSTDTQYF. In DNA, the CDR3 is TGTGCCAGCAGCCGCCGCCCACAGGGAACTAGCACAGATACGCAGTATTTT.

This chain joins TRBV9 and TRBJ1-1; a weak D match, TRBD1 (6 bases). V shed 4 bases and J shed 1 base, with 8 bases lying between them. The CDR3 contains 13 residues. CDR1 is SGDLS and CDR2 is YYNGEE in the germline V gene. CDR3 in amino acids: CASSKGGNTEAFF. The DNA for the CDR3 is TGTGCCAGCAGCAAAGGGGGGAACACTGAAGCTTTCTTT. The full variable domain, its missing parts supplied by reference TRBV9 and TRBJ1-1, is DSGVTQTPKHLITATGQRVTLRCSPRSGDLSVYWYQQSLDQGLQFLIQYYNGEERAKGNILERFSAQQFPDLHSELNLSSLELGDSALYFCASSKGGNTEAFFGQGTRLTVV.

CDR3 sequence (DNA): TGTGCCACCACACGGGGATCCACTGAAGCTTTCTTT. Residues: CATTRGSTEAFF. V gene TRBV5-5 combines with J gene TRBJ1-1; D remains ambiguous. The CDR3 is 12 amino acids. The germline CDR1 and CDR2 sequences are SGHKS and YYEKEE (reference sequence). V dropped 9 bases and J dropped 4 bases, with 13 bases sitting between them.

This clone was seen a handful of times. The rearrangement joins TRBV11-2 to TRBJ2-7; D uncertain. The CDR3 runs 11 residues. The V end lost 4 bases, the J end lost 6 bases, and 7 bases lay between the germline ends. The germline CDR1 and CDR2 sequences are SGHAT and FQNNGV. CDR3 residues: CASSSLSEQYF. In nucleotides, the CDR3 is TGTGCCAGCAGCTCCCTCTCCGAGCAGTACTTC.

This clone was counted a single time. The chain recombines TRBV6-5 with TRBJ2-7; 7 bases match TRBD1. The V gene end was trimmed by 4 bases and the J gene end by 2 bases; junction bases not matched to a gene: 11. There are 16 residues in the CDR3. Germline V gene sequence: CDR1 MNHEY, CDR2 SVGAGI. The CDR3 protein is CASSSLTGWATYEQYF. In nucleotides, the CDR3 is TGTGCCAGCAGTTCTTTGACAGGGTGGGCGACCTACGAGCAGTACTTC.